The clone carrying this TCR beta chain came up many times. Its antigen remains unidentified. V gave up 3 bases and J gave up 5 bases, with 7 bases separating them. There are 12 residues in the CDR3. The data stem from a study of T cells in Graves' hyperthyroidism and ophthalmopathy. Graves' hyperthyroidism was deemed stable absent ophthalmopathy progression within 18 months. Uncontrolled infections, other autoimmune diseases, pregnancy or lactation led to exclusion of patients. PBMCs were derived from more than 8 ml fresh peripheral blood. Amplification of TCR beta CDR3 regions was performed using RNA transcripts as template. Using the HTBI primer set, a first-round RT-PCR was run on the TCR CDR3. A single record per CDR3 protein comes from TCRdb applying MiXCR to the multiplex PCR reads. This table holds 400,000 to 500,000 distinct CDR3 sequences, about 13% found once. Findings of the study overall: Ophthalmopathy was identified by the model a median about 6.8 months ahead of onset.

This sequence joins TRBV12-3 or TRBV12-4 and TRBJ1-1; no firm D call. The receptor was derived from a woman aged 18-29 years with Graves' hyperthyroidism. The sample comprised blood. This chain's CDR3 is CASSFPRTEAFF. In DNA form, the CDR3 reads TGTGCCAGCAGTTTTCCAAGGACTGAAGCTTTCTTT.